The 17 T cell receptor beta chains below all came from one sample that was sequenced in a study of cytomegalovirus exposure and HLA in healthy donors. 13 Jbeta primers and 60 Vbeta primers were used for the PCR. Repertoires were generated with immunoSEQ multiplex PCR, while TCRdb's copy carries only in-frame clones and drops some. The data contain over 100,000 clones, 73% of them singletons. Sequenced input: PBMCs. These receptor sequences come from a man aged 35 to 55 in good health and CMV-seronegative.

J is TRBJ1-5 and V is TRBV19, with 10 bases identical to TRBD1. The junction had 8 bases not matched to a gene; V was cut back by 6 bases and J by 3 bases. The CDR3 is made up of 16 amino acids. CDR1 LNHDA and CDR2 SQIVND come from the germline V gene (reference sequence). The CDR3 DNA sequence: TGTGCCAGTAGACCACCGACAGGGGGCACCAATCAGCCCCAGCATTTT. This encodes CASRPPTGGTNQPQHF.

This chain joins TRBV19 and TRBJ1-1; unclear D gene. There are 14 residues in the CDR3. CDR1 LNHDA and CDR2 SQIVND come from the germline V gene (reference sequence). The ends were cut back, 5 bases at V and 4 bases at J, with 14 bases in the middle. This CDR3 reads CASSPQQRGTEAFF. DNA of the CDR3: TGTGCCAGTAGTCCCCAACAACGGGGCACTGAAGCTTTCTTT.

In this sample, this clone turned up a few times. This CDR3 reads CASSLYQRGGPDTQYF. As DNA, the CDR3 is TGTGCCAGCAGCTTGTATCAGCGGGGGGGTCCAGATACGCAGTATTTT. This chain uses TRBV5-4 with TRBJ2-3; 10 nucleotides agree with TRBD2. There are 16 residues in the CDR3. J lost 4 bases, V lost 1 base, and 6 bases had no gene match. Germline V gene data show CDR1 as SGHNT and CDR2 as YYREEE (reference sequence). Combining the CDR3 with reference TRBV5-4 and TRBJ2-3 gives the whole variable domain ETGVTQSPTHLIKTRGQQVTLRCSSQSGHNTVSWYQQALGQGPQFIFQYYREEENGRGNFPPRFSGLQFPNYSSELNVNALELDDSALYLCASSLYQRGGPDTQYFGPGTRLTVL.

The chain is built from TRBV7-9 and TRBJ2-7; no firm D call. V lost 5 bases to trimming and J lost 2 bases, with 4 bases between them. Germline-derived CDR1 and CDR2 are SEHNR and FQNEAQ (reference sequence). The CDR3 is 11 amino acids. The CDR3 nucleotides read TGTGCCAGCAGCAACACCTACGAGCAGTACTTC. It codes for CASSNTYEQYF.

This clone was seen a single time. This chain joins TRBV7-2 and TRBJ1-1; D unresolved. The V end was cut by 5 bases, the J end by 5 bases, with 6 bases between. The CDR3 covers 11 residues. Germline V lookup: CDR1 SGHTA, CDR2 FQGNSA. The DNA for the CDR3 is TGTGCCAGCAGCAATCCGACTGAAGCTTTCTTT. Protein product: CASSNPTEAFF.

The chain combines TRBV4-3 with TRBJ2-7, with 11 bases identical to TRBD1. The CDR3 sequence is 17 residues long. V was clipped by 0 bases and J by 5 bases; unmatched bases: 9. Looked up from germline, CDR1 is LGHNA and CDR2 is YSLEER. The CDR3 DNA reads TGCGCCAGCAGCCAAGAATTGTGGGACAGGGGGTCCGACGAGCAGTACTTC. Translating gives CASSQELWDRGSDEQYF.

V usage is TRBV9 and J usage is TRBJ2-7; D might be TRBD1 (6 bases). The CDR3 runs 13 residues. Germline V gives CDR1 SGDLS, CDR2 YYNGEE. V was clipped by 4 bases and J by 2 bases, with 10 bases between them. In nucleotides, the CDR3 is TGTGCCAGCAGCAAGGACAGAGCCTACGAGCAGTACTTC. This gives the protein CASSKDRAYEQYF.

J is TRBJ2-2 and V is TRBV7-9, with TRBD1 matching over 7 bases. Germline CDR1 SEHNR, CDR2 FQNEAQ (reference sequence). The CDR3 runs to 15 residues. V was clipped by 0 bases and J by 4 bases; unmatched bases: 2. CDR3 nucleotide sequence: TGTGCCAGCAGCTTAGCATCAGGGGGCACCGGGGAGCTGTTTTTT. It encodes CASSLASGGTGELFF.

The chain combines TRBV5-1 with TRBJ2-7; 8 nucleotides match TRBD1. V lost 7 bases and J lost 0; bases outside the gene matches: 9. The germline gives CDR1 SGHRS, CDR2 YFSETQ. The length of the CDR3 is 15 residues. The CDR3: CASCQTGAGSYEQYF. CDR3 sequence (DNA): TGCGCCAGCTGCCAGACAGGGGCGGGCTCCTACGAGCAGTACTTC.

The gene calls are TRBV5-1 and TRBJ2-5; 10 bases are a match to TRBD1. The end of the DNA is better explained by TRBJ2-7, so the J call may be wrong. Germline values: CDR1 SGHRS, CDR2 YFSETQ. The CDR3 runs to 16 residues. The CDR3 DNA is TGCGCCAGCAGCTTGGCCGGAGGACAGGGGGCCTACGAGCAGTACTTC. Translated, it gives CASSLAGGQGAYEQYF.

This sequence joins TRBV18 and TRBJ1-4, with TRBD1 as a possible D gene (5 bases). The V end lost 1 base, the J end lost 0 bases, and 6 bases lay between the germline ends. The CDR3 extends over 15 amino acids. The germline CDR1 and CDR2 sequences are KGHSH and LQKENI. CDR3 protein: CASSPRGATNEKLFF. CDR3 nucleotides: TGTGCCAGCTCACCACGGGGGGCAACTAATGAAAAACTGTTTTTT.

This clone appeared a single time. The V call is TRBV4-3, the J call TRBJ2-1, with D unresolved. In germline, CDR1 is LGHNA, CDR2 YSLEER. The V and J ends lost 0 bases and 3 bases respectively, with 6 bases between them. This CDR3 spans 14 amino acids. In DNA form, the CDR3 reads TGCGCCAGCAGCCAAGACCAGATCTACAATGAGCAGTTCTTC. This sequence encodes CASSQDQIYNEQFF.

The chain has TRBV9 and TRBJ1-2; TRBD1 matches 8 bases. The CDR3 sequence is 17 residues long. V lost 2 bases, J lost 5 bases, and 14 bases stayed unmatched. Germline CDR1 and CDR2: SGDLS and YYNGEE. The CDR3 is CASSVSTTGEDLYGYTF. Here the CDR3 DNA reads TGTGCCAGCAGCGTCAGTACGACAGGGGAGGATCTTTATGGCTACACCTTC.

For the CDR3, the DNA is TGTGCCACCAGCAGGTCGACTAGCGGGGGAGACAATGAGCAGTTCTTC. It is translated as CATSRSTSGGDNEQFF. The chain joins TRBV15 to TRBJ2-1; the match to TRBD2 covers 12 bases. The CDR3 covers 16 residues. V was pared by 3 bases and J by 5 bases, with 5 bases of the junction left unmatched. The germline CDR1 and CDR2 sequences are LNHNV and YYDKDF (reference sequence).

V is TRBV5-6 and J is TRBJ2-7; a possible D gene is TRBD2 (5 bases). The CDR3 is made up of 14 amino acids. The germline V gene encodes CDR1 SGHDT and CDR2 YYEEEE. Trimming took off 6 bases at V and 2 bases at J, with 15 bases between the two ends. The CDR3 DNA is TGTGCCAGCACCGACTGGACTGGTACCTACGAGCAGTACTTC. Amino acids: CASTDWTGTYEQYF.

The chain has TRBV4-1 and TRBJ2-7; perhaps TRBD1 as D (6 bases). Germline values: CDR1 MGHRA, CDR2 YSYEKL. The CDR3 loop spans 13 amino acids. V dropped 6 bases and J dropped 6 bases, with 15 bases sitting between them. This chain's CDR3 is CASRDLSGVEQYF. CDR3 nucleotides: TGCGCCAGCAGGGATCTTTCAGGGGTCGAGCAGTACTTC.

This clone has a single count. The chain uses TRBV6-5 and TRBJ2-7; weak D call: TRBD1 (6 bases). The V end was cut by 2 bases, the J end by 4 bases, with 15 bases between. Germline V gene data show CDR1 as MNHEY and CDR2 as SVGAGI. The CDR3 runs 15 residues. In DNA form, the CDR3 reads TGTGCCAGCAGTTACCTTTCGGGACACCGATACGAGCAGTACTTC. This translates into CASSYLSGHRYEQYF.